The next 27 T cell receptor beta chains were all read from a single sample in a study of cytomegalovirus exposure and HLA in healthy donors. TCRdb's table, derived via immunoSEQ multiplex PCR, lists solely in-frame clones and lacks some. This sample has a few hundred thousand clones, with more than 75% found just once. Sequencing was carried out using PBMCs. Receptor source: a woman aged 18-29 years in good health and CMV-seronegative.

The chain joins TRBV7-6 to TRBJ2-1; 14 bases match TRBD2. The length of the CDR3 is 16 residues. In germline, CDR1 is SGHVS, CDR2 FNYEAQ. Trimming removed 5 bases from V and 10 bases from J; junction bases left unmatched: 10. The DNA of the CDR3 is TGTGCCAGCAGCGAAACCGGGACTAGCGGGAGTAGCGAGCAGTTCTTC. As protein: CASSETGTSGSSEQFF.

This clone was picked up a small number of times. The rearrangement links TRBV5-4 to TRBJ1-2; TRBD1 aligns across 7 bases. CDR1 is SGHNT and CDR2 is YYREEE in the germline V gene (reference sequence). V was pared by 2 bases and J by 6 bases, with 4 bases of the junction left unmatched. The CDR3 consists of 13 residues. CDR3 DNA sequence: TGTGCCAGCAGCTTCATAGGGGGCGATGGCTACACCTTC. Translated, it gives CASSFIGGDGYTF.

J is TRBJ2-3 and V is TRBV5-1, with 8 nucleotides matching TRBD2. Germline V gives CDR1 SGHRS, CDR2 YFSETQ. With V trimmed by 6 bases and J by 2 bases, 5 bases remained unmatched. CDR3 length: 14 amino acids. The CDR3 reads CASTPGGVTDTQYF. Here the CDR3 DNA reads TGCGCCAGCACCCCGGGAGGGGTCACAGATACGCAGTATTTT.

V gene TRBV11-2 combines with J gene TRBJ2-1; D is uncertain. Germline V gene sequence: CDR1 SGHAT, CDR2 FQNNGV. V lost 1 base and J 10 bases, leaving 5 bases between the germline ends. CDR3 length: 11 residues. CDR3 in DNA: TGTGCCAGCAGCTTAGCTTTGGAGCAGTTCTTC. It specifies CASSLALEQFF.

The chain joins TRBV28 to TRBJ1-6; D is ambiguous. Germline V gene lookup returns CDR1 MDHEN and CDR2 SYDVKM. V dropped 2 bases and J dropped 7 bases, with 12 bases sitting between them. The CDR3 covers 15 residues. The CDR3 protein is CASSLSSNMNSPLHF. The CDR3 nucleotides are TGTGCCAGCAGTTTAAGTAGCAATATGAATTCACCCCTCCACTTT.

The rearrangement joins TRBV19 to TRBJ2-3; the match to TRBD2 covers 8 bases. Per germline, CDR1 LNHDA and CDR2 SQIVND (reference sequence). This CDR3 is built from 14 residues. V was clipped by 5 bases and J by 6 bases; unmatched bases: 7. The CDR3 bases are TGTGCCAGTAGTGCGACTAGCGTACCCGATACGCAGTATTTT. This encodes CASSATSVPDTQYF.

The CDR3 nucleotides read TGCAGCGGGGGGACAGGGGGCTACGAGCAGTACTTC. Translated, it gives CSGGTGGYEQYF. The rearrangement uses TRBV29-1 and TRBJ2-7; TRBD1 matches at 11 bases. Germline CDR1 reads SQVTM; CDR2 reads ANQGSEA. CDR3 size: 12 residues. The V segment lost 7 bases and the J segment 3 bases; nucleotides outside the gene matches: 2.

The rearrangement links TRBV27 to TRBJ2-7; D is possibly TRBD2 (6 bases). Deletions cut 3 bases from V and 4 bases from J, with 13 bases between. Germline CDR1 MNHEY, CDR2 SMNVEV (reference sequence). The CDR3 is 14 amino acids. CDR3 amino acids: CASSFGRGHYEQYF. DNA for the CDR3: TGTGCCAGCAGTTTCGGGCGGGGTCATTACGAGCAGTACTTC.

The chain couples TRBV7-9 to TRBJ2-1, with TRBD2 matching 7 bases. Germline-derived CDR1 and CDR2 are SEHNR and FQNEAQ (reference sequence). The CDR3 loop spans 14 amino acids. V dropped 3 bases and J dropped 6; count of bases not matched to a gene: 5. CDR3 sequence: CASSLTSRINEQFF. CDR3 nucleotides: TGTGCCAGCAGCTTGACTAGCAGGATCAATGAGCAGTTCTTC.

V usage is TRBV30 and J usage is TRBJ2-2; a possible D gene is TRBD1 (5 bases). In germline, CDR1 is GTSNPN, CDR2 SVGIG (reference sequence). This CDR3 has 14 amino acids. V lost 5 bases and J lost 4, with 14 bases in between. The CDR3 region is CAWVVGDPTGELFF. CDR3 DNA sequence: TGTGCCTGGGTTGTAGGGGATCCCACCGGGGAGCTGTTTTTT.

The chain is built from TRBV27 and TRBJ2-7, with a tentative D call TRBD2 (6 bases). The CDR3 sequence is 14 residues long. Between the trimmed V and J ends, which lost 5 bases and 7 bases, there was a span of 18 bases. Germline V gene data show CDR1 as MNHEY and CDR2 as SMNVEV (reference sequence). This CDR3 reads CASSASQGLGEQYF. Here the CDR3 DNA reads TGTGCCAGCAGTGCTTCGCAGGGACTCGGGGAGCAGTACTTC.

The sample holds one count of this clone. The chain recombines TRBV2 with TRBJ2-1; maybe TRBD2 (5 bases). CDR1 and CDR2 from the germline V gene are SNHLY and FYNNEI. The CDR3 runs to 13 residues. Trimming shortened V by 7 bases and J by 7 bases, and 14 bases separated the two germline ends. CDR3 DNA: TGTGCCAGCAATGGACTTATCCGAAATGAGCAGTTCTTC. As protein: CASNGLIRNEQFF.

This sequence joins TRBV27 and TRBJ1-5; possibly TRBD1 for D (5 bases). CDR3 length equals 15 residues. The germline V and J ends were trimmed by 5 bases and 6 bases, with 17 bases remaining between them. Germline-derived CDR1 and CDR2 are MNHEY and SMNVEV (reference sequence). In DNA, the CDR3 is TGTGCCAGCAGTACCAGCCCCAGGGATCGTCAGCCCCAGCATTTT. It encodes CASSTSPRDRQPQHF.

This clone was detected only once. The V call is TRBV9, the J call TRBJ1-1; D is undetermined. V shed 4 bases and J shed 4 bases, with 8 bases lying between them. Looked up from germline, CDR1 is SGDLS and CDR2 is YYNGEE. This CDR3 has 12 amino acids. The CDR3 loop reads CASSRGGTEAFF. Written as DNA, the CDR3 is TGTGCCAGCAGCCGAGGAGGCACTGAAGCTTTCTTT.

The V call is TRBV10-3, the J call TRBJ1-1, with D tentatively TRBD1 (6 bases). The CDR3 consists of 14 residues. The V and J ends lost 5 bases and 1 base respectively, with 11 bases between them. Looked up from germline, CDR1 is ENHRY and CDR2 is SYGVKD. CDR3 coding DNA: TGTGCCATCAGTCCGGACAGACAGAACACTGAAGCTTTCTTT. It is translated as CAISPDRQNTEAFF.

This chain joins TRBV28 and TRBJ1-6; D remains ambiguous. CDR1 is MDHEN and CDR2 is SYDVKM in the germline V gene. The CDR3 has 15 residues. Trimming cost V 6 bases and J 3 bases, with 12 bases left between them. The CDR3, as DNA: TGTGCCAGCAGGGGCCCTGAGGGCTATAATTCACCCCTCCACTTT. It specifies CASRGPEGYNSPLHF.

V usage is TRBV19 and J usage is TRBJ2-1, with TRBD2 as a possible D gene (5 bases). V lost 6 bases to trimming and J lost 6 bases, with 12 bases between them. Germline lookup yields CDR1 LNHDA and CDR2 SQIVND (reference sequence). The CDR3 totals 13 residues. CDR3 nucleotides: TGTGCCAGTAGCAAGACTACCCTCAATGAGCAGTTCTTC. Translation: CASSKTTLNEQFF.

The chain couples TRBV5-8 to TRBJ2-1; TRBD2 agrees at 12 bases. This CDR3 has 15 amino acids. Trimming took 4 bases from V and 8 from J; bases not matched to a gene: 7. Germline V CDR1 and CDR2: SGHTS, YDEGEE. As DNA, the CDR3 is TGTGCCAGCAGCAAGGGACTAGCGGGTTTCGATGAGCAGTTCTTC. Its protein product is CASSKGLAGFDEQFF.

The chain combines TRBV7-2 with TRBJ2-7; the D is unclear. V was clipped by 4 bases and J by 4 bases, with 5 bases between them. In germline, CDR1 is SGHTA, CDR2 FQGNSA. This CDR3 has 11 amino acids. The CDR3 region has the DNA TGTGCCAGCAGCTCCGAGTACGAGCAGTACTTC. Encoded protein: CASSSEYEQYF.

The chain links TRBV2 to TRBJ1-1; possible D gene TRBD1, 5 bases. V dropped 4 bases and J dropped 6 bases, with 9 bases sitting between them. Germline V gene sequence: CDR1 SNHLY, CDR2 FYNNEI. The CDR3 is made up of 12 amino acids. The CDR3 spells CASSAQGSEAFF. The CDR3 bases are TGTGCCAGCAGTGCGCAGGGTTCTGAAGCTTTCTTT. Full variable domain (remainder filled in from reference TRBV2 and TRBJ1-1): EPEVTQTPSHQVTQMGQEVILRCVPISNHLYFYWYRQILGQKVEFLVSFYNNEISEKSEIFDDQFSVERPDGSNFTLKIRSTKLEDSAMYFCASSAQGSEAFFGQGTRLTVV.

The chain uses TRBV5-6 and TRBJ2-5; 8 bases fit TRBD1. CDR3 size: 13 residues. V dropped 4 bases and J dropped 4; count of bases not matched to a gene: 3. CDR1 and CDR2 (germline): SGHDT, YYEEEE. CDR3 bases: TGTGCCAGCAGCCCAACAGGGGGAGAGACCCAGTACTTC. Translated, it gives CASSPTGGETQYF. The full variable domain, in which reference TRBV5-6 and TRBJ2-5 provide the parts outside the CDR3, is DAGVTQSPTHLIKTRGQQVTLRCSPKSGHDTVSWYQQALGQGPQFIFQYYEEEERQRGNFPDRFSGHQFPNYSSELNVNALLLGDSALYLCASSPTGGETQYFGPGTRLLVL.

A single count supports this clone. The rearrangement uses TRBV5-4 and TRBJ2-1, with 9 bases lining up with TRBD2. The trim removed 4 bases at V and 2 bases at J, leaving 7 bases unmatched. Germline values: CDR1 SGHNT, CDR2 YYREEE (reference sequence). The CDR3 is 16 amino acids. CDR3 DNA sequence: TGTGCCAGCAGCCGAAAAGCGGGAGGCACCTACAATGAGCAGTTCTTC. Amino acid sequence: CASSRKAGGTYNEQFF.

The V call is TRBV28, the J call TRBJ1-2, with D possibly matching TRBD1 (6 bases). The germline V gene has CDR1 MDHEN and CDR2 SYDVKM. V lost 1 base to trimming and J lost 8 bases, with 14 bases between them. The CDR3 spans 14 residues. In DNA form, the CDR3 reads TGTGCCAGCAGTTTATTGTTGGGGGCCTCCGGCTACACCTTC. It is translated as CASSLLLGASGYTF.

The chain uses TRBV27 and TRBJ1-4, with 8 bases identical to TRBD1. This CDR3 has 14 amino acids. Looked up from germline, CDR1 is MNHEY and CDR2 is SMNVEV (reference sequence). The V segment lost 3 bases and the J segment 8 bases; nucleotides outside the gene matches: 5. CDR3 bases: TGTGCCAGCAGTTTCTTGACAGGGGTGGAAAAACTGTTTTTT. Protein sequence: CASSFLTGVEKLFF.

This chain joins TRBV4-3 and TRBJ2-7; TRBD1 aligns across 9 bases. The CDR3 contains 15 residues. J lost 1 base, V lost 1 base, and 2 bases had no gene match. Germline CDR1 reads LGHNA; CDR2 reads YSLEER. CDR3 sequence (DNA): TGCGCCAGCAGCCAAGGGGGGACAGGGTCCTACGAGCAGTACTTC. Protein product: CASSQGGTGSYEQYF.

With regard to this clone: Other DNA sequences in this specimen translate into the identical CDR3. The chain couples TRBV5-1 to TRBJ2-2; 7 bases agree with TRBD1. The CDR3 extends over 15 amino acids. V trimming: 4 bases; J trimming: 2 bases; junction bases outside the gene matches: 5. Germline CDR1 is SGHRS and CDR2 is YFSETQ. The CDR3 is CASSQRQGNTGELFF. The DNA of the CDR3 is TGCGCCAGCAGCCAGAGACAGGGTAACACCGGGGAGCTGTTTTTT.

The chain carries TRBV9 and TRBJ2-1; possible D gene TRBD1, 5 bases. This CDR3 is 14 amino acids long. Germline V gene lookup returns CDR1 SGDLS and CDR2 YYNGEE. Trimming cost V 0 bases and J 6 bases, with 10 bases left between them. CDR3 sequence reads: CASSVEQGPNEQFF. In DNA form, the CDR3 reads TGTGCCAGCAGCGTAGAGCAGGGTCCCAATGAGCAGTTCTTC.